The 26 T cell receptor beta chains below all came from one sample that was sequenced in a study of control samples from healthy donors and cancer patients. Here immunoSEQ multiplex PCR was the method, and the copy in TCRdb shows in-frame clones only, minus some. The repertoire holds about 180,000 clones, with roughly nine tenths as singletons. The sequencing sample was made of blood. The receptors were gathered from a man under 40 in good health.

V usage is TRBV6-4 and J usage is TRBJ1-1; no firm D call. Per the germline V gene, CDR1 is MRHNA and CDR2 is SNTAGT. The CDR3 spans 14 residues. V was shortened by 6 bases and J by 0 bases, with 11 bases between the two germline ends. Written as DNA, the CDR3 is TGTGCCAGCAGCTCAGATAGCTTGAACACTGAAGCTTTCTTT. This encodes CASSSDSLNTEAFF.

The rearrangement uses TRBV5-1 and TRBJ2-1; a weak D match, TRBD2 (6 bases). Trimming took off 2 bases at V and 7 bases at J, with 16 bases between the two ends. CDR1 and CDR2 from the germline V gene are SGHRS and YFSETQ. This CDR3 is 15 amino acids long. The CDR3 is CASSFGGLSGNEQFF. The CDR3 bases are TGCGCCAGCAGCTTTGGGGGACTTAGTGGGAATGAGCAGTTCTTC.

J is TRBJ2-7 and V is TRBV29-1, with 7 bases fitting TRBD2. The CDR3 loop spans 13 amino acids. Germline V gives CDR1 SQVTM, CDR2 ANQGSEA. J was trimmed by 2 bases and V by 4 bases; bases with no gene match: 5. The DNA of the CDR3 is TGCAGCGTTGTATCGGGGGGACCCTACGAGCAGTACTTC. Translation: CSVVSGGPYEQYF.

This rearrangement joins TRBV18 to TRBJ1-2; D gene unclear. The ends were cut back, 3 bases at V and 4 bases at J, with 15 bases in the middle. The CDR3 extends over 15 amino acids. CDR1 is KGHSH, CDR2 LQKENI, per germline. The DNA of the CDR3 is TGTGCCAGCTCACCTATGGAGGGAGCAAGCTATGGCTACACCTTC. The encoded protein is CASSPMEGASYGYTF.

The V and J genes are TRBV6-6 and TRBJ1-4; TRBD1 matches at 8 bases. V dropped 2 bases and J dropped 7; count of bases not matched to a gene: 6. Per germline, CDR1 MNHNY and CDR2 SVGAGI (reference sequence). The CDR3 sequence is 15 residues long. The CDR3 bases are TGTGCCAGCAGTTACCCGGACAGGGAGGGTGAAAAACTGTTTTTT. As protein: CASSYPDREGEKLFF.

In this sample, this clone turned up once. In DNA form, the CDR3 reads TGTGCCAGCAGCTCCGAGGTGGGCAGGGAGTGGGGCTACACCTTC. Residues: CASSSEVGREWGYTF. The rearrangement links TRBV7-9 to TRBJ1-2, with D maybe TRBD1 (5 bases). The length of the CDR3 is 15 residues. Looked up from germline, CDR1 is SEHNR and CDR2 is FQNEAQ (reference sequence). Between the trimmed V and J ends, which lost 4 bases and 8 bases, there was a span of 20 bases.

The V gene is TRBV7-9, the J gene TRBJ1-2, with D tentatively TRBD1 (5 bases). V dropped 6 bases and J dropped 6 bases, with 20 bases sitting between them. The CDR3 has 15 residues. Germline V lookup: CDR1 SEHNR, CDR2 FQNEAQ (reference sequence). The chain's CDR3 is CASRKQVAPSDGYTF. Written as DNA, the CDR3 is TGTGCCAGCAGGAAACAGGTCGCCCCTTCTGATGGCTACACCTTC.

This clone appeared a single time. J is TRBJ2-1 and V is TRBV5-4; unclear D gene. The V gene's germline CDR1 is SGHNT and CDR2 YYREEE (reference sequence). The CDR3 is 15 residues long. Trimming cost V 4 bases and J 0 bases, with 11 bases left between them. CDR3 residues: CASSPRQFSYNEQFF. The CDR3 nucleotides read TGTGCCAGCAGCCCCAGGCAATTCTCCTACAATGAGCAGTTCTTC.

CDR3 in amino acids: CASSLETLGAYEQYF. CDR3 in DNA: TGTGCCAGCAGCTTGGAGACCCTGGGGGCCTACGAGCAGTACTTC. The rearrangement links TRBV5-5 to TRBJ2-7; D is tentatively TRBD1 or TRBD2 (5 bases each). The CDR3 consists of 15 residues. Looked up from germline, CDR1 is SGHKS and CDR2 is YYEKEE (reference sequence). Trimming shortened V by 0 bases and J by 2 bases, and 12 bases separated the two germline ends.

The V gene is TRBV5-1, the J gene TRBJ1-1; 8 bases agree with TRBD1. Germline assignment: CDR1 SGHRS and CDR2 YFSETQ. There are 15 residues in the CDR3. J lost 1 base, V lost 4 bases, and 6 bases had no gene match. The DNA for the CDR3 is TGCGCCAGCAGCCCCCGGACAGGGCCGAACACTGAAGCTTTCTTT. Amino acids: CASSPRTGPNTEAFF.

This clone was seen a single time. The CDR3 DNA reads TGTGCCAGCACCCGGCAGGGCTATACAACAGATACGCAGTATTTT. It encodes CASTRQGYTTDTQYF. The chain combines TRBV5-8 with TRBJ2-3; TRBD1 might be the D (5 bases). The length of the CDR3 is 15 residues. Germline V gene data show CDR1 as SGHTS and CDR2 as YDEGEE. V was trimmed by 6 bases and J by 3 bases, leaving 17 bases between them.

The gene calls are TRBV11-2 and TRBJ1-1, with 10 bases that match TRBD1. V lost 1 base, J lost 4 bases, and 9 bases stayed unmatched. CDR3 length equals 17 residues. Germline V gene lookup returns CDR1 SGHAT and CDR2 FQNNGV. CDR3 nucleotides: TGTGCCAGCAGCTTAGGGGACAGGGGAAAATCCGGCACTGAAGCTTTCTTT. Translated: CASSLGDRGKSGTEAFF.

The V gene is TRBV5-6, the J gene TRBJ2-7; 8 nucleotides line up with TRBD2. The V and J ends lost 4 bases and 4 bases, in that order; junction bases with no gene match: 10. The CDR3 runs 15 residues. CDR1 is SGHDT and CDR2 is YYEEEE in the germline V gene. For the CDR3, the DNA is TGTGCCAGCAGCCCTGGTGCGGGGGGCTTTTACGAGCAGTACTTC. Its protein product is CASSPGAGGFYEQYF.

The genes are TRBV4-3 and TRBJ1-5; D perhaps matches TRBD1 (6 bases). The CDR3 contains 19 residues. Germline V gene sequence: CDR1 LGHNA, CDR2 YSLEER. V was cut by 1 base and J by 2 bases, with 21 bases left in between. CDR3 residues: CASSQVIPHRVSGNQPQHF. CDR3 bases: TGCGCCAGCAGCCAAGTGATTCCCCACAGGGTGAGCGGCAATCAGCCCCAGCATTTT.

This sequence joins TRBV7-9 and TRBJ1-3; no clear D. This CDR3 is built from 18 residues. V lost 3 bases, J lost 0 bases, and 18 bases lay in between. Germline loops: CDR1 SEHNR, CDR2 FQNEAQ (reference sequence). The CDR3 DNA reads TGTGCCAGCAGCTTTGGTCCCGACCAGTCCCGCTCTGGAAACACCATATATTTT. This translates into CASSFGPDQSRSGNTIYF.

The J gene is TRBJ1-2, the V gene TRBV7-2, with D uncertain. The V and J ends lost 1 base and 5 bases respectively, with 11 bases between them. The CDR3 consists of 14 residues. Germline-derived CDR1 and CDR2 are SGHTA and FQGNSA. CDR3: CASSLEGLGYGYTF. The CDR3 DNA sequence: TGTGCCAGCAGCTTAGAAGGGTTAGGGTATGGCTACACCTTC.

The chain couples TRBV15 to TRBJ1-5, with D hard to call. CDR1 is LNHNV and CDR2 is YYDKDF in the germline V gene (reference sequence). The V end lost 0 bases, the J end lost 6 bases, and 9 bases lay between the germline ends. The CDR3 totals 14 residues. As DNA, the CDR3 is TGTGCCACCAGCAGAGACCTCGCGGGTCAGCCCCAGCATTTT. It encodes CATSRDLAGQPQHF.

The rearrangement joins TRBV5-1 to TRBJ2-1; D gene ambiguous. This CDR3 is built from 14 residues. Looked up from germline, CDR1 is SGHRS and CDR2 is YFSETQ. V was cut by 0 bases and J by 8 bases, with 12 bases left in between. This CDR3 is CASSLVPESDEQFF. The DNA for the CDR3 is TGCGCCAGCAGCTTGGTCCCCGAGAGCGATGAGCAGTTCTTC.

The chain recombines TRBV18 with TRBJ2-5; 11 nucleotides line up with TRBD1. The CDR3 contains 15 residues. CDR1 is KGHSH, CDR2 LQKENI, per germline. Unmatched junction bases numbered 2, after V lost 1 base and J lost 4 bases. The CDR3 sequence is CASSPLGTGGETQYF. The DNA for the CDR3 is TGTGCCAGCTCACCACTCGGGACAGGGGGAGAGACCCAGTACTTC. The whole variable domain, remainder taken from reference TRBV18 and TRBJ2-5, is NAGVMQNPRHLVRRRGQEARLRCSPMKGHSHVYWYRQLPEEGLKFMVYLQKENIIDESGMPKERFSAEFPKEGPSILRIQQVVRGDSAAYFCASSPLGTGGETQYFGPGTRLLVL.

The chain couples TRBV5-4 to TRBJ1-6; D gene uncertain. The V end was cut by 2 bases, the J end by 4 bases, with 7 bases between. The CDR3 loop spans 14 amino acids. CDR1 is SGHNT, CDR2 YYREEE, per germline (reference sequence). CDR3 amino acids: CASSLDGYNSPLHF. In nucleotides, the CDR3 is TGTGCCAGCAGCTTAGACGGATATAATTCACCCCTCCACTTT.

The chain is built from TRBV4-2 and TRBJ2-6; the D call may be TRBD1 or TRBD2 (5 bases each). V was pared by 0 bases and J by 4 bases, with 13 bases between. The CDR3 runs to 17 residues. Germline CDR1 is LGHNA and CDR2 is YNFKEQ. The CDR3 spells CASSQDPQGGGANVLTF. CDR3 coding DNA: TGTGCCAGCAGCCAAGACCCCCAGGGCGGGGGGGCCAACGTCCTGACTTTC.

The rearrangement uses TRBV28 and TRBJ1-5; TRBD1 matches 7 bases. The CDR3 spans 15 residues. Germline values: CDR1 MDHEN, CDR2 SYDVKM. The ends lost 6 bases at V and 0 bases at J; junction bases unmatched: 5. For the CDR3, the DNA is TGTGCCAGCAGATGGGACAGCCGTAGCAATCAGCCCCAGCATTTT. Protein: CASRWDSRSNQPQHF.

This clone was recorded a few times. The chain recombines TRBV27 with TRBJ1-2; D gene ambiguous. Germline loops: CDR1 MNHEY, CDR2 SMNVEV (reference sequence). The CDR3 runs to 14 residues. Trimming left V 1 base short and J 2 bases short, with 8 bases between. The CDR3 region has the DNA TGTGCCAGCAGTTTATACGGGATGAACTATGGCTACACCTTC. Its protein product is CASSLYGMNYGYTF.

V usage is TRBV29-1 and J usage is TRBJ1-2, with a possible D match to TRBD1 (5 bases). The CDR3 contains 14 residues. Trimming removed 7 bases from V and 0 bases from J, with 15 bases in between. The V gene's germline CDR1 is SQVTM and CDR2 ANQGSEA. The CDR3 nucleotides read TGCAGCGCTAATACGGGGGGGACTAACTATGGCTACACCTTC. Residues: CSANTGGTNYGYTF.

V gene TRBV30 combines with J gene TRBJ1-5; D is perhaps TRBD1 (5 bases). V lost 0 bases, J lost 4 bases, and 13 bases lay in between. The CDR3 extends over 15 amino acids. Germline loops: CDR1 GTSNPN, CDR2 SVGIG (reference sequence). The CDR3 here is CAWSVGDGRNQPQHF. The CDR3 DNA sequence: TGTGCCTGGAGTGTAGGGGATGGGAGGAATCAGCCCCAGCATTTT.

In this sample, this clone turned up once. This chain uses TRBV12-3 or TRBV12-4 with TRBJ2-7; 7 bases agree with TRBD2. This CDR3 is built from 12 residues. V gave up 8 bases and J gave up 6 bases; unmatched junction bases: 7. The DNA for the CDR3 is TGTGCCAGCGGCCGCGGGGGTTTCGAGCAGTACTTC. Residues: CASGRGGFEQYF.